This T cell receptor (delta chain) comes out of a study of gamma-delta chains in newborns, infants, children. Overall study context: Polyclonal expansion of innate γδ T cells after birth follows microbial exposure.

This clone has a handful of counts. TCRdb pairs this DNA with a much larger clone's protein that differs at residue 6, likely a read error; the protein shown was translated from the DNA. This CDR3 is built from 16 residues. V was shortened by 2 bases and J by 0 bases, with 15 bases between the two germline ends. Germline CDR1 reads GEAIGNYY; CDR2 reads EKD. TCRdb fed the reads to CATT. The table records around 8,000 delta-chain clones, roughly 1.6% of them present only once. The V gene is TRDV2, the J gene TRDJ1; D is possibly TRDD3 (6 bases). This TCR derives from a child who was a newborn, infant or young child, either healthy, febrile or measles-vaccinated (not recorded which). Sequenced material: blood. The CDR3 nucleotides are TGTGCCTGTGACAAAGAGGGATATCCGTACACCGATAAACTCATCTTT. This encodes CACDKEGYPYTDKLIF.